The rows below give T cell receptor beta chains drawn from one sample of a study of beta chain features in type 1 diabetes. The protocol was immunoSEQ multiplex PCR, while the TCRdb copy is restricted to in-frame clones and leaves out a portion. The sample gives fewer than 650,000 clones, 15% to 17% of which show up once; about 0.093% is in the top ten. The sequenced sample consisted of naive CD4+ T cells from blood. The receptors originated from a man younger than 35 in good health. Each CDR3 is given with its conserved first and last residue. D genes are given only for firm matches. Rows may omit the clone size; those that give it use once, few, many or a size class.

v_call: TRBV19
cdr3_length: 17
d_call: .
clone_size: few
j_call: TRBJ1-2
cdr3_nt: TGTGCCAGTAGTATAGATCGTGGCAGGGTCGCGGGCTATGGCTACACCTTC
cdr3_aa: CASSIDRGRVAGYGYTF

v_call: TRBV7-2
cdr3_length: 16
d_call: .
clone_size: .
j_call: TRBJ2-3
cdr3_nt: TGTGCCAGCAGCTTACTCACGGGAGTTGCCACAGATACGCAGTATTTT
cdr3_aa: CASSLLTGVATDTQYF

v_call: TRBV5-1
cdr3_length: 15
d_call: .
clone_size: .
j_call: TRBJ2-5
cdr3_nt: TGCGCCAGCAGCTTGCCGGGGGGCAGGTGGGAGACCCAGTACTTC
cdr3_aa: CASSLPGGRWETQYF

v_call: TRBV5-1
cdr3_length: 17
d_call: .
clone_size: .
j_call: TRBJ2-7
cdr3_nt: TGCGCCAGCAGCTTACATCGCGAGACGGGACAATCCTACGAGCAGTACTTC
cdr3_aa: CASSLHRETGQSYEQYF

v_call: TRBV10-1
cdr3_length: 15
d_call: .
clone_size: .
j_call: TRBJ2-2
cdr3_nt: TGCGCCAGCAGCCCGATAGCGGTGTTCACCGGGGAGCTGTTTTTT
cdr3_aa: CASSPIAVFTGELFF

v_call: TRBV7-2
cdr3_length: 15
d_call: .
clone_size: few
j_call: TRBJ2-2
cdr3_nt: TGTGCCAGCAGCTTAGCACGGTTCCGTACCGGGGAGCTGTTTTTT
cdr3_aa: CASSLARFRTGELFF

v_call: TRBV5-6
cdr3_length: 13
d_call: .
clone_size: .
j_call: TRBJ1-2
cdr3_nt: TGTGCCAGCAGCAACCAGGGTCGGGATGGCTACACCTTC
cdr3_aa: CASSNQGRDGYTF

v_call: TRBV6-6
cdr3_length: 15
d_call: .
clone_size: few
j_call: TRBJ1-3
cdr3_nt: TGTGCCAGCAGTTACTCTCCGGACTCTGGAAACACCATATATTTT
cdr3_aa: CASSYSPDSGNTIYF

v_call: TRBV5-1
cdr3_length: 16
d_call: .
clone_size: .
j_call: TRBJ2-6
cdr3_nt: TGCGCCAGCAGCCAAAGCCCGGGATCTGGGGCCAACGTCCTGACTTTC
cdr3_aa: CASSQSPGSGANVLTF

v_call: TRBV2
cdr3_length: 15
d_call: .
clone_size: .
j_call: TRBJ1-5
cdr3_nt: TGTGCCAGCAGCCCCGGAGGGCTTGGCGGTCAGCCCCAGCGTTTT
cdr3_aa: CASSPGGLGGQPQRF

v_call: TRBV28
cdr3_length: 16
d_call: TRBD2
clone_size: few
j_call: TRBJ2-7
cdr3_nt: TGTGCCAGCAGTCCGACTCTGGGACTAGCGTTCTACGAGCAGTACTTC
cdr3_aa: CASSPTLGLAFYEQYF

v_call: TRBV7-3
cdr3_length: 14
d_call: .
clone_size: few
j_call: TRBJ2-3
cdr3_nt: TGTGCCAGCCCCAGGGGCACTAGCACAGATACGCAGTATTTT
cdr3_aa: CASPRGTSTDTQYF

v_call: TRBV7-8
cdr3_length: 16
d_call: TRBD2
clone_size: few
j_call: TRBJ2-1
cdr3_nt: TGTGCCAGCAGCCCGGGGACTAGCGGGATTTACAATGAGCAGTTCTTC
cdr3_aa: CASSPGTSGIYNEQFF

v_call: TRBV4-1
cdr3_length: 12
d_call: .
clone_size: .
j_call: TRBJ1-1
cdr3_nt: TGCGCCAGCAGTCGGGGGAACACTGAAGCTTTCTTT
cdr3_aa: CASSRGNTEAFF

v_call: TRBV9
cdr3_length: 15
d_call: .
clone_size: few
j_call: TRBJ1-2
cdr3_nt: TGTGCCAGCAGCGTAGAGACGGATATTAACTATGGCTACACCTTC
cdr3_aa: CASSVETDINYGYTF

v_call: TRBV7-9
cdr3_length: 17
d_call: .
clone_size: .
j_call: TRBJ2-3
cdr3_nt: TGTGCCAGCAGCGCCCTCCGGGACTCCCCGAGTCTAGATACGCAGTATTTT
cdr3_aa: CASSALRDSPSLDTQYF

v_call: TRBV5-4
cdr3_length: 14
d_call: TRBD1
clone_size: .
j_call: TRBJ1-2
cdr3_nt: TGTGCCAGCAGCTTACAGGGGGTTAACTATGGCTACACCTTC
cdr3_aa: CASSLQGVNYGYTF

v_call: TRBV9
cdr3_length: 16
d_call: TRBD2
clone_size: few
j_call: TRBJ2-1
cdr3_nt: TGTGCCAGCAGCTGGCGTGGAGGGACTAGCGGAAATGAGCAGTTCTTC
cdr3_aa: CASSWRGGTSGNEQFF

v_call: TRBV15
cdr3_length: 18
d_call: TRBD1
clone_size: few
j_call: TRBJ2-1
cdr3_nt: TGTGCCACCAGCAGAAATGCCGGCCTAGGGACAGGGGGCAATGAGCAGTTCTTC
cdr3_aa: CATSRNAGLGTGGNEQFF

v_call: TRBV18
cdr3_length: 14
d_call: TRBD1
clone_size: .
j_call: TRBJ1-5
cdr3_nt: TGTGCCAGCTCACCGGGACAGGGCGAGCAGCCCCAGCATTTT
cdr3_aa: CASSPGQGEQPQHF

v_call: TRBV7-9
cdr3_length: 13
d_call: TRBD2
clone_size: many
j_call: TRBJ2-5
cdr3_nt: TGTGCCAGCCAGCGGGGGGGCAGAGAGACCCAGTACTTC
cdr3_aa: CASQRGGRETQYF

v_call: TRBV6-4
cdr3_length: 14
d_call: TRBD2
clone_size: once
j_call: TRBJ2-3
cdr3_nt: TGTGCCAGCAGCCTCCTAGCGGGAACAGATACGCAGTATTTT
cdr3_aa: CASSLLAGTDTQYF

v_call: TRBV5-1
cdr3_length: 18
d_call: TRBD2
clone_size: .
j_call: TRBJ2-3
cdr3_nt: TGCGCCAGCAGCTGGGTCGAAGCGGGGGTGGGTCCCACAGATACGCAGTATTTT
cdr3_aa: CASSWVEAGVGPTDTQYF

v_call: TRBV2
cdr3_length: 15
d_call: .
clone_size: .
j_call: TRBJ2-2
cdr3_nt: TGTGCCAGCAGTGGCTGGGGAAGAAACACCGGGGAGCTGTTTTTT
cdr3_aa: CASSGWGRNTGELFF

v_call: TRBV19
cdr3_length: 15
d_call: .
clone_size: few
j_call: TRBJ2-6
cdr3_nt: TGTGCCTCAAAAAGGAGTGGCTCTGGGGCCAACGTCCTGACTTTC
cdr3_aa: CASKRSGSGANVLTF

v_call: TRBV2
cdr3_length: 15
d_call: .
clone_size: few
j_call: TRBJ1-2
cdr3_nt: TGTGCCACTCTCCTAACAGGAGTATCTAACTATGGCTACACCTTC
cdr3_aa: CATLLTGVSNYGYTF

v_call: TRBV19
cdr3_length: 14
d_call: .
clone_size: .
j_call: TRBJ2-2
cdr3_nt: TGTGCCAGTAGTCCCCGGCTACACACCGGGGAGCTGTTTTTT
cdr3_aa: CASSPRLHTGELFF

v_call: TRBV7-2
cdr3_length: 15
d_call: TRBD1
clone_size: few
j_call: TRBJ1-5
cdr3_nt: TGTGCCAGCAGCTTAGAAAACAGGGGTAATCAGCCCCAGCATTTT
cdr3_aa: CASSLENRGNQPQHF

v_call: TRBV10-3
cdr3_length: 12
d_call: .
clone_size: .
j_call: TRBJ2-7
cdr3_nt: TGTGCCATCGGGGCAGATACCTACGAGCAGTACTTC
cdr3_aa: CAIGADTYEQYF

v_call: TRBV19
cdr3_length: 15
d_call: TRBD1
clone_size: few
j_call: TRBJ1-1
cdr3_nt: TGTGCCAGTAGTACCCCCCAGGGGGTGGTCACTGAAGCTTTCTTT
cdr3_aa: CASSTPQGVVTEAFF